Included here is one T cell receptor beta chain sequence, with context. This specimen belongs to a study of cytomegalovirus exposure and HLA in healthy donors. Study summary: The approximately 120 validation repertoires used the same platform as the roughly 670 first-cohort repertoires, a later analysis reported.

Generated by immunoSEQ multiplex PCR, the TCRdb table keeps only in-frame clones and is missing some. The sample holds under 150,000 clones, more than 75% seen once. Sequencing was carried out using PBMCs. The origin of this receptor is a man in his late teens or twenties in good health and CMV-seropositive.

CDR3 DNA: TGTGCCAGCAGCTCCTTAGGCGGGAGGGGAACAGATACGCAGTATTTT. It yields the protein CASSSLGGRGTDTQYF. This rearrangement joins TRBV9 to TRBJ2-3; 9 bases align to TRBD2. V lost 4 bases and J lost 3; bases outside the gene matches: 9. The CDR3 loop spans 16 amino acids. CDR1 and CDR2 (germline): SGDLS, YYNGEE. Using reference TRBV9 and TRBJ2-3 for the parts outside the CDR3, the full variable domain is DSGVTQTPKHLITATGQRVTLRCSPRSGDLSVYWYQQSLDQGLQFLIQYYNGEERAKGNILERFSAQQFPDLHSELNLSSLELGDSALYFCASSSLGGRGTDTQYFGPGTRLTVL.